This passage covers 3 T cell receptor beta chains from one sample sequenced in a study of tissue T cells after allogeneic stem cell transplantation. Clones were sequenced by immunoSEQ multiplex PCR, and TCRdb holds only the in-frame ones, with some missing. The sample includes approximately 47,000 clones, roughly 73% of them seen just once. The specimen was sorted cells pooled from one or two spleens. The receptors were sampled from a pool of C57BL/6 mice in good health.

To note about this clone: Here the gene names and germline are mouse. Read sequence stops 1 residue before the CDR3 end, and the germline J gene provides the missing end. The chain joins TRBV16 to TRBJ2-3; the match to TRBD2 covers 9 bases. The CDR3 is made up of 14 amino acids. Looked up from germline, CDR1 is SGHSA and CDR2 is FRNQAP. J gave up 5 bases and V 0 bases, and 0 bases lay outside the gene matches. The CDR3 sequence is CASSLELGGETLYF. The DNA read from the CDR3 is TGTGCAAGCAGCTTAGAACTGGGGGGAGAAACGCTGTAT.

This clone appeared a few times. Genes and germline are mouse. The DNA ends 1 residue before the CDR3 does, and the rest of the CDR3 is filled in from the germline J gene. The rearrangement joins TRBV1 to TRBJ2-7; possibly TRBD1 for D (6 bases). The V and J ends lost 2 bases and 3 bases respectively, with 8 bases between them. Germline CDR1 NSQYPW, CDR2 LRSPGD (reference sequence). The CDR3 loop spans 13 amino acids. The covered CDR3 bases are TGCACCTGCAGTGCAACAGGGTTCTATGAACAGTAC. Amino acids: CTCSATGFYEQY. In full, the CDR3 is CTCSATGFYEQYF.

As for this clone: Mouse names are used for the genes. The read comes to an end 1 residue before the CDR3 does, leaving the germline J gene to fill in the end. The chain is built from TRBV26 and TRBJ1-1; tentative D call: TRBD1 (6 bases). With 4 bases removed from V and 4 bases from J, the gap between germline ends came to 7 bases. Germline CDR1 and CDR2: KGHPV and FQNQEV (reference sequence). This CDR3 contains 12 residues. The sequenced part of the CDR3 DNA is TGTGCCAGCAGTCGGGACACCACAGAAGTCTTC. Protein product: CASSRDTTEVF. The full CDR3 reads CASSRDTTEVFF.